Here is one T cell receptor beta chain with its context. Its antigen is currently not known. No quality values exist for individual bases; no much larger clone is one base distant. TCRbeta CDR3 regions were amplified from genomic DNA by means of the immunoSEQ Assay, a bias-controlled multiplex PCR. Processing in the source paper ran as follows. The number of nucleated cells in each sample was estimated by amplification of reference gene primers within the assay. To quantify the absolute abundance of each unique TCRbeta CDR3 rearrangement, sequence reads were collapsed and filtered. Productive Simpson clonality was computed per sample as the square root of Simpson's diversity index over productive rearrangements. TCRdb mirrors the immuneACCESS table, restricted to in-frame sequences. Some clones are absent from its copies; in checked studies, under half trace to an unresolved V gene, and the reason for the others is unknown. The V and J calls and clone size are taken from that table; D and trimming were inferred from the DNA. Across this sample there are approximately 60,000 clones, with 82% seen only once. The biggest ten clones account for less than 25% of the sample.

The germline V gene gives CDR1 as MRHNA and CDR2 as SNTAGT. The CDR3 holds 13 amino acids from the cysteine to the phenylalanine. Only CDR3 DNA is held: 39 bases, read in frame from base 1. Trimming at the junction amounts to 2 bases on V and 6 bases on J, and the germline ends lie 10 bases apart. The data derive from a study of blood T cell repertoires in COVID-19 (dated by TCRdb to 2020 to 2021). Regarding the study in general: Samples from collaborators originated in the United States, Italy and Spain and spanned both the acute and convalescent phases of COVID-19. HLA class I and class II types, where available, came from metadata supplied by the sample provider rather than from assay-based typing. The dataset comprised deeply sampled blood TCRbeta repertoires from subjects exposed to, actively infected with, or recovered from COVID-19. The material from the prospective study consisted of cDNA or gDNA derived from T cells, B-cell-depleted T cells, or PBMCs. The repertoires were made available in a free public database intended to serve as a resource for research on the immune response to SARS-CoV-2. Samples came from the ongoing ImmuneRACE study (first 160 participants) plus 1,254 subjects from 6 global collaborators. Sample metadata almost always included a de-identified subject ID, COVID-19 status, age in years and sex.

The investigation overall reported the following: The amount of clinical and demographic metadata varied by source and participant and was provided uncurated.

Each collaborating institution followed its own protocols to collect whole blood in K2EDTA tubes. For TCRbeta analysis, collaborators shipped samples in one of three forms: frozen whole blood, isolated PBMCs, or DNA extracted from either of those sample types. The sequenced sample consisted of peripheral blood. Recombination joined TRBV6-4 with TRBJ1-2; the D segment cannot be called with confidence. This clonotype was sampled from a woman aged 55-75 years with acute or convalescent COVID-19. At the DNA level, the sequence is TGTGCCAGCAGTGACGGTGTAACGGATGGCTACACCTTC. Its coded protein is CASSDGVTDGYTF.